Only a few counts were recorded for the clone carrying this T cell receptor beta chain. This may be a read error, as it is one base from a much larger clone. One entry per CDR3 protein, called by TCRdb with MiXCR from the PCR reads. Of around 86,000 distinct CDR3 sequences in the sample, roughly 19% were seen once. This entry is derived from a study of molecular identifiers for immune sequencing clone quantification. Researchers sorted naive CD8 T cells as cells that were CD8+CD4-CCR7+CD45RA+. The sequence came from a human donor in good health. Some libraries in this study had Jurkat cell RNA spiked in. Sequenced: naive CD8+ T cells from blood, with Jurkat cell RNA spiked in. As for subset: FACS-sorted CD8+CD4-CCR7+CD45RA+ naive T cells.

CDR3 sequence: CSANEPPQVPYEQYF. DNA for the CDR3: TGCAGTGCAAACGAACCCCCTCAAGTCCCCTACGAGCAGTACTTC. This sequence joins TRBV20-1 and TRBJ2-7; no clear D gene. In germline, CDR1 is DFQATT, CDR2 SNEGSKA (reference sequence). This CDR3 region has 15 residues. V was trimmed by 6 bases and J by 2 bases, leaving 20 bases between them.